The T cell receptor (beta chain) under discussion was sequenced for a study of cytomegalovirus exposure and HLA in healthy donors. Assay: immunoSEQ multiplex PCR; the TCRdb copy retains only in-frame clones and omits some. The data hold roughly 90,000 clones, with under 95% observed a single time. Sequenced input: PBMCs. This receptor was taken from a woman between 25 and 40 years old in good health and CMV-seropositive.

CDR3 bases: TGTGCCAGCCGAATCCGGGACAGGGGCCATGGCTACACCTTC. This codes for CASRIRDRGHGYTF. The rearrangement uses TRBV28 and TRBJ1-2; 10 bases are a match to TRBD1. Germline values: CDR1 MDHEN, CDR2 SYDVKM. The CDR3 extends over 14 amino acids. V lost 8 bases to trimming and J lost 6 bases; unmatched junction nucleotides: 9.